This T cell receptor (beta chain) was profiled in a study of blood T cell repertoires in COVID-19 (dated by TCRdb to about 2020). About the full investigation: The collaborator samples originated in the United States, Italy and Spain and spanned the acute and convalescent phases of COVID-19. The material from the prospective study consisted of cDNA or gDNA derived from T cells, B-cell-depleted T cells, or PBMCs. Subjects who had been exposed to COVID-19, were actively infected with it, or had recovered from it provided the deeply sampled blood TCRbeta repertoires that made up the dataset. The repertoires were made available in a free public database intended to serve as a resource for research on the immune response to SARS-CoV-2. Samples were obtained from the ongoing ImmuneRACE study (first 160 participants) and from about 1,300 subjects provided by 6 global collaborators. The sample metadata nearly always contained a de-identified subject ID, COVID-19 status, age in years and sex. Where available, HLA class I and class II types were taken from metadata supplied by the sample provider and were not determined by assay-based typing.

This clone appeared once. It has no known antigen specificity. Per-nucleotide qualities are absent, and no much larger clonotype sits a single base away. TCRbeta CDR3 regions were amplified from genomic DNA using the immunoSEQ Assay, a bias-controlled multiplex PCR. The published analysis was carried out like this. The number of nucleated cells in each sample was estimated by amplification of reference gene primers within the assay. To quantify the absolute abundance of each unique TCRbeta CDR3 rearrangement, sequence reads were collapsed and filtered. For each sample, productive Simpson clonality was calculated by taking the square root of Simpson's diversity index across productive rearrangements. TCRdb re-hosts the immuneACCESS table, in-frame sequences only. Its copies lack some clones; in the studies checked, an unresolved V gene accounts for under half of them, and the cause for the rest is not known. V and J calls and clone size are those listed in that table; D and trimming were worked out from the DNA. This sample holds fewer than 450,000 clones; about 90% were observed only once. Roughly 1% of the sample is held by the ten biggest clonotypes.

The CDR3 contains 13 residues, cysteine and phenylalanine counted. The only DNA kept is the CDR3, 39 bases in frame from the first base. Trimming removed 2 bases from V and 4 bases from J, leaving 6 bases between the germline ends. Looking up the germline V gene yields CDR1 MNHEY and CDR2 SVGEGT. Participants in the prospective study were enrolled through a virtual design, were aged 18 to 89 years, and lived in 24 United States geographic areas. In the prospective study, cohorts were assigned on the basis of participant-reported clinical history obtained from a screening survey and a study questionnaire. ImmuneRACE Cohort 3 recovered participants were defined by two consecutive negative NP/OP PCR tests, healthcare professional clearance, or symptom resolution. Mobile phlebotomists in the prospective study collected whole blood, serum and a nasopharyngeal or oropharyngeal swab from every participant. Prospective study participants could optionally give additional blood draws and questionnaires over a roughly two-month period. Blood samples from the prospective study were shipped frozen or at room temperature prior to DNA extraction.

Overall study results and their limits: Clinical and demographic metadata were provided uncurated, with the amount varying by source and participant.

The clonotype was recovered from a woman aged 25 to 39 who had recovered from COVID-19. Material for sequencing was PBMCs or T cells enriched from blood (not recorded which). The chain joins TRBV6-2 or TRBV6-3 to TRBJ2-1; the best D guess is TRBD1, with 5 bases matching. The CDR3 sequence is CASSYRGYNEQFF. The bases are TGTGCCAGCAGTTACAGGGGTTACAATGAGCAGTTCTTC.